This T cell receptor (beta chain) came from a study of vaccination and CD4 T cells after COVID-19. Concerning this clonotype: The antigen is not known.

Study findings and constraints: Spike mono-reactivity was found in 304 of 307 vaccine-specific clones from convalescent patients.

The sample's treatment: roughly 10-day PBMC culture with coronavirus spike peptide pools or control peptides (ViraFEST assay). Oncomine TCR Beta short-read sequencing was applied to DNA from cultured CD4+ T cells. Cultures of CD4+ T cells served as the source for extracting genomic DNA. TCRdb processed the PCR reads anew with MiXCR; each CDR3 protein has one entry. The repertoire includes roughly 15,000 distinct CDR3 sequences, about 60% of them detected once, and around 6.2% sits in the top ten. Germline V lookup: CDR1 LNHDA, CDR2 SQIVND (reference sequence). V was shortened by 4 bases and J by 0 bases, with 16 bases between the two germline ends. The CDR3 is 17 residues long.

The receptor was derived from a human donor who had recovered from COVID-19. Sequencing used CD4+ T cells from blood, cultured in vitro. This chain joins TRBV19 and TRBJ1-5, with D perhaps matching TRBD1 (6 bases). The CDR3 reads CASSNSGQGISNQPQHF. The CDR3 DNA reads as TGTGCCAGTAGTAACTCTGGGCAGGGGATTAGCAATCAGCCCCAGCATTTT.